Shown below are 11 T cell receptor beta chains from a single sample sequenced in a study of control samples from healthy donors and cancer patients. Using immunoSEQ multiplex PCR, the repertoire was profiled, and TCRdb retains in-frame clones only, with some absent. This table has fewer than 200,000 clones, approximately 86% appearing once. Sequencing input: blood. Receptors originate from a woman aged 25 to 39 in good health.

The V gene is TRBV7-8, the J gene TRBJ1-1; D is unclear. Germline CDR1 reads SGHVS; CDR2 reads FQNEAQ. Deletions cut 2 bases from V and 0 bases from J, with 7 bases between. There are 14 residues in the CDR3. The CDR3 coding sequence is TGTGCCAGCAGCTTAACAGAGATGAACACTGAAGCTTTCTTT. This encodes CASSLTEMNTEAFF.

The gene calls are TRBV30 and TRBJ1-2; no clear D. Trimming removed 0 bases at V and 4 bases at J, with 6 bases between. The CDR3 sequence is 12 residues long. Germline assignment: CDR1 GTSNPN and CDR2 SVGIG (reference sequence). CDR3 region: CAWSVSVYGYTF. In nucleotides, the CDR3 is TGTGCCTGGAGTGTGAGTGTCTATGGCTACACCTTC.

The chain uses TRBV2 and TRBJ1-5; D is ambiguous. Trimming cost V 6 bases and J 0 bases, with 12 bases left between them. Per the germline V gene, CDR1 is SNHLY and CDR2 is FYNNEI. This CDR3 contains 15 residues. In DNA, the CDR3 is TGTGCCAGCAGGGAACTAGGCGGTAGCAATCAGCCCCAGCATTTT. Its protein is CASRELGGSNQPQHF.

This chain joins TRBV6-1 and TRBJ1-2; D perhaps matches TRBD1 (5 bases). V lost 1 base and J 4 bases, leaving 13 bases between the germline ends. The CDR3 runs to 15 residues. CDR1 is MNHNS and CDR2 is SASEGT in the germline V gene. CDR3 in amino acids: CASSEGQRFFYGYTF. CDR3 sequence (DNA): TGTGCCAGCAGTGAAGGACAGAGATTCTTCTATGGCTACACCTTC.

This chain joins TRBV25-1 and TRBJ2-3; no definite D call. Germline V gene lookup returns CDR1 MGHDK and CDR2 SYGVNS. Trimming stripped 2 bases from V and 1 base from J, with 4 bases between. This CDR3 region has 13 residues. CDR3 sequence: CASSEGRTDTQYF. The DNA of the CDR3 is TGTGCCAGCAGTGAAGGCCGCACAGATACGCAGTATTTT.

This clone was seen a handful of times. This sequence joins TRBV7-9 and TRBJ1-5; unclear D gene. The germline V and J ends were trimmed by 1 base and 7 bases, with 5 bases remaining between them. Germline V gives CDR1 SEHNR, CDR2 FQNEAQ (reference sequence). This CDR3 region has 12 residues. The CDR3 reads CASSLDLQPQHF. In DNA, the CDR3 is TGTGCCAGCAGCTTAGATTTACAGCCCCAGCATTTT.

This chain uses TRBV27 with TRBJ1-2, with D possibly matching TRBD1 (5 bases). This CDR3 has 19 amino acids. V gave up 4 bases and J gave up 4 bases, with 28 bases separating them. The germline V gene encodes CDR1 MNHEY and CDR2 SMNVEV (reference sequence). CDR3: CASSSAGGDGIPRGYGYTF. The CDR3, as DNA: TGTGCCAGCAGTTCCGCAGGAGGGGACGGGATCCCACGGGGCTATGGCTACACCTTC.

V and J are TRBV19 and TRBJ1-2; D remains ambiguous. CDR3 length equals 15 residues. Germline V gives CDR1 LNHDA, CDR2 SQIVND (reference sequence). V lost 3 bases to trimming and J lost 2 bases, with 13 bases between them. DNA for the CDR3: TGTGCCAGTAGTATTAGCAATCTGCCGAACTATGGCTACACCTTC. Its translation: CASSISNLPNYGYTF.

The chain is built from TRBV12-3 or TRBV12-4 and TRBJ2-1; D may be TRBD1 or TRBD2 (5 bases each). V lost 5 bases, J lost 9 bases, and 14 bases lay in between. The CDR3 extends over 13 amino acids. CDR3 amino acids: CASSRGAFSEQFF. As DNA, the CDR3 is TGTGCCAGCAGTCGAGGGGCTTTTAGTGAGCAGTTCTTC.

The chain has TRBV7-2 and TRBJ2-7, with D uncertain. Germline assignment: CDR1 SGHTA and CDR2 FQGNSA. V gave up 3 bases and J gave up 3 bases, with 9 bases separating them. CDR3 length: 13 residues. CDR3 sequence reads: CASSFAAVYEQYF. The CDR3 DNA is TGTGCCAGCAGCTTCGCCGCCGTCTACGAGCAGTACTTC.

The chain uses TRBV4-1 and TRBJ2-7; 8 bases agree with TRBD1. Per germline, CDR1 MGHRA and CDR2 YSYEKL. The CDR3 extends over 15 amino acids. V lost 1 base and J lost 1; bases outside the gene matches: 3. The CDR3, as DNA: TGCGCCAGCAGCCAAGTATGGACAGGGTCCTACGAGCAGTACTTC. It codes for CASSQVWTGSYEQYF.